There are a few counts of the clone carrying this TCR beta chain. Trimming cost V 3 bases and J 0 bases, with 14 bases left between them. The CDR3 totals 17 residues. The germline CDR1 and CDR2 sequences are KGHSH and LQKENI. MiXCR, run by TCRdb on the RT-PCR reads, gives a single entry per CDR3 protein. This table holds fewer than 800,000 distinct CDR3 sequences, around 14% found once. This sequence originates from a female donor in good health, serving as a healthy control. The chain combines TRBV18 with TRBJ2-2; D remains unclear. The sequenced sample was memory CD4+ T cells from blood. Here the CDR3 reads CASSPPSIGSNTGELFF. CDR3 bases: TGTGCCAGCTCACCTCCATCGATTGGGTCGAACACCGGGGAGCTGTTTTTT.